Described below is a single T cell receptor (beta chain) sequence and its context. Its specificity is unknown. The sample belongs to a study of beta chain features in type 1 diabetes. Each of the CD4+ naive, central memory, regulatory and stem cell-like memory populations was sorted via CD45RO/CCR7/CD25/CD127/CD95/CD27. Points from the study as a whole: There were fewer insertions and more deletions at the VDJ junctions of type 1 diabetes patients. Shorter TCRB CDR3s, moderately but significantly so, marked every one of the four CD4+ subsets in Type 1 diabetes patients. In the patient group, naive, central memory and Treg TCRB repertoires seemed more alike than in the healthy donor group.

J lost 5 bases, V lost 6 bases, and 10 bases had no gene match. This CDR3 has 14 residues. The germline V gene encodes CDR1 SQVTM and CDR2 ANQGSEA. Expressed TCRB transcripts were sequenced because the entire RNA isolate underwent reverse transcription. TCRdb's table, derived via immunoSEQ multiplex PCR, lists solely in-frame clones and lacks some. The sample carries around 350,000 clones, roughly an eighth recorded once. The source is a man aged 18 to 30 in good health. Sequencing was carried out using naive CD4+ T cells from blood. V and J are TRBV29-1 and TRBJ2-5; 9 positions agree with TRBD1. CDR3 in DNA: TGCAGCGTGGGCGGGGACAGGGAAAGGGAGACCCAGTACTTC. As protein: CSVGGDRERETQYF.